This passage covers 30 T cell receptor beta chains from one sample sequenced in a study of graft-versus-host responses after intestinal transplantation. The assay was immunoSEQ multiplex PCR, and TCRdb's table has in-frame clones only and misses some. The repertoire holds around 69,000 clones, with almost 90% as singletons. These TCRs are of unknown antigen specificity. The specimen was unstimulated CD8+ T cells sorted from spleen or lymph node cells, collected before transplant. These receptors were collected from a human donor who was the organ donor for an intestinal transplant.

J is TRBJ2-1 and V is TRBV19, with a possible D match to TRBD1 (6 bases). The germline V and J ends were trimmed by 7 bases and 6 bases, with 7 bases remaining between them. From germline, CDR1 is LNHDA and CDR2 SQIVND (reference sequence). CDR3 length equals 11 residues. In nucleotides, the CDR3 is TGTGCCAGTACAGGGGCCAATGAGCAGTTCTTC. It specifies CASTGANEQFF. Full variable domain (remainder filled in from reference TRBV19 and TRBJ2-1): DGGITQSPKYLFRKEGQNVTLSCEQNLNHDAMYWYRQDPGQGLRLIYYSQIVNDFQKGDIAEGYSVSREKKESFPLTVTSAQKNPTAFYLCASTGANEQFFGPGTRLTVL.

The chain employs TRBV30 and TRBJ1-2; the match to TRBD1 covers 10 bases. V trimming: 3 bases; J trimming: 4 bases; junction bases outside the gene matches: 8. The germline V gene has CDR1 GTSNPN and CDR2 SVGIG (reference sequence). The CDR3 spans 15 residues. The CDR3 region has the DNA TGTGCCTGGAGCGACAGGACAGGGGGTATCTATGGCTACACCTTC. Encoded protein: CAWSDRTGGIYGYTF.

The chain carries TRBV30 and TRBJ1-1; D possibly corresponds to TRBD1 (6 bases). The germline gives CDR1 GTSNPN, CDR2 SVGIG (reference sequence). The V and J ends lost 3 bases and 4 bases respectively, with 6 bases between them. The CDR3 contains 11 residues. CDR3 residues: CAWRDSTEAFF. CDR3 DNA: TGTGCCTGGAGGGACAGCACTGAAGCTTTCTTT.

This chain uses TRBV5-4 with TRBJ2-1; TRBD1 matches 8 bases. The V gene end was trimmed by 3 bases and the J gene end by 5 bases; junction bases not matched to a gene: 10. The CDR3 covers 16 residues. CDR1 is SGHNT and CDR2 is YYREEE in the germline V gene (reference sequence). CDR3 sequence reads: CASSSTQGARNNEQFF. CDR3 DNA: TGTGCCAGCAGCTCAACCCAGGGGGCCCGTAACAATGAGCAGTTCTTC.

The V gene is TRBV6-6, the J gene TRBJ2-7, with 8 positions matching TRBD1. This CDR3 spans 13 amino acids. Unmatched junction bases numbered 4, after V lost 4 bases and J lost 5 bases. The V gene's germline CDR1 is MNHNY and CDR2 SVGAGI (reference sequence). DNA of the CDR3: TGTGCCAGCAGTTTGCAGGGGGCCAACGAGCAGTACGTC. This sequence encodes CASSLQGANEQYV.

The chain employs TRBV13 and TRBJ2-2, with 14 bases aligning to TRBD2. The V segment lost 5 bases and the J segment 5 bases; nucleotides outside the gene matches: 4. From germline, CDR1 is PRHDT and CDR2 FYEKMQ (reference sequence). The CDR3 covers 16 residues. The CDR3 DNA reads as TGTGCCAGCAGCGCCAGACTAGCGGGGGGGACCGGGGAGCTGTTTTTT. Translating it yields CASSARLAGGTGELFF.

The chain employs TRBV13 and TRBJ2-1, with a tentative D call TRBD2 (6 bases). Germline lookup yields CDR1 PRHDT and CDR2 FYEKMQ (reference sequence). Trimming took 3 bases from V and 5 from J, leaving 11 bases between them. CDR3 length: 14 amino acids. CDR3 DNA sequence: TGTGCCAGCAGCTTCCGGGACTGGGACAATGAGCAGTTCTTC. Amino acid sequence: CASSFRDWDNEQFF.

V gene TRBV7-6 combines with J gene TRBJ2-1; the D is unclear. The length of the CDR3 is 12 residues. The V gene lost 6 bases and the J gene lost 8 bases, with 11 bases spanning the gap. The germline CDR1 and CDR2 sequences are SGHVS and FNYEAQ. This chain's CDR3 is CASSLSQDEQFF. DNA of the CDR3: TGTGCCAGCAGTCTTAGTCAGGATGAGCAGTTCTTC.

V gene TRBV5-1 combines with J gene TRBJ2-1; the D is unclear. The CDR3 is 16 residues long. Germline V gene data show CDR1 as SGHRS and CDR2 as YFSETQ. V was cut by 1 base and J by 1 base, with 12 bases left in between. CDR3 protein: CASSLPPPYSYNEQFF. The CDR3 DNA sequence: TGCGCCAGCAGCTTGCCGCCACCCTATTCCTACAATGAGCAGTTCTTC. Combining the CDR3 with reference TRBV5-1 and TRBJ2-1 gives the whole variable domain KAGVTQTPRYLIKTRGQQVTLSCSPISGHRSVSWYQQTPGQGLQFLFEYFSETQRNKGNFPGRFSGRQFSNSRSEMNVSTLELGDSALYLCASSLPPPYSYNEQFFGPGTRLTVL.

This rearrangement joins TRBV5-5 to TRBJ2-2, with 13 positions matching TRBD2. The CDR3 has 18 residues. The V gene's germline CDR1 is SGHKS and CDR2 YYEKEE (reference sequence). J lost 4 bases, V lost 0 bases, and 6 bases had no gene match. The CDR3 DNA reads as TGTGCCAGCAGCTTGGCCGGGACTAGCGGGGAAGGCACCGGGGAGCTGTTTTTT. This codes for CASSLAGTSGEGTGELFF.

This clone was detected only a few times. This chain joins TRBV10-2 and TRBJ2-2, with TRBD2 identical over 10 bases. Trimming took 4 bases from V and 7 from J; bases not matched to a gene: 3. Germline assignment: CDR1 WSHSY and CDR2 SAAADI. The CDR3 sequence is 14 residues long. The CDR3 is CASSAASGGGELFF. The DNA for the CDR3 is TGCGCCAGCAGTGCGGCTAGCGGGGGCGGGGAGCTGTTTTTT.

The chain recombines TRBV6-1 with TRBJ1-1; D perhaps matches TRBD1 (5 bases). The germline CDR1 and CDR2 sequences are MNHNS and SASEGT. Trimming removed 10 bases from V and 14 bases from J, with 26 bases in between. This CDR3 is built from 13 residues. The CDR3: CATGGGASPESFF. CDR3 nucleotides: TGTGCCACGGGGGGAGGGGCCAGCCCCGAGTCCTTCTTT.

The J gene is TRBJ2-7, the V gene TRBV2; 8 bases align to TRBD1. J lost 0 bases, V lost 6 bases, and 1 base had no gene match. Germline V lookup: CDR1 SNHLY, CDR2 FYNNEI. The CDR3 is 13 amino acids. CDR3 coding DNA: TGTGCCAGCAGGGGACAGGTCTCCTACGAGCAGTACGTC. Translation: CASRGQVSYEQYV.

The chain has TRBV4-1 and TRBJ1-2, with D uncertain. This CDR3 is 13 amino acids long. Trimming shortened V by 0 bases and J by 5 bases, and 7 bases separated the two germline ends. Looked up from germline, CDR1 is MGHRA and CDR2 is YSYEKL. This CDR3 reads CASSQEHSYGYTF. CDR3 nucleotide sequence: TGCGCCAGCAGCCAAGAACACAGTTATGGCTACACCTTC.

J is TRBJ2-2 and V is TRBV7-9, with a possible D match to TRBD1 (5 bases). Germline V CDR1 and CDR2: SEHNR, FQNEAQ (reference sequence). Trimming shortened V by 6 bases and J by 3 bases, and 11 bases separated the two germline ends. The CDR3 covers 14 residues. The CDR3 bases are TGTGCCAGCAGTTGGGGCCTTGACACCGGGGAGCTGTTTTTT. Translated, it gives CASSWGLDTGELFF.

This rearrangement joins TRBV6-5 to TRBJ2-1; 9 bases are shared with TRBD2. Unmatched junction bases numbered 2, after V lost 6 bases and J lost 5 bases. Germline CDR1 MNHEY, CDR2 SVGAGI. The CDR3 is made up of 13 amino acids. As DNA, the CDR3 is TGTGCCAGCAGACTAGCGGGTCACAATGAGCAGTTCTTC. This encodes CASRLAGHNEQFF.

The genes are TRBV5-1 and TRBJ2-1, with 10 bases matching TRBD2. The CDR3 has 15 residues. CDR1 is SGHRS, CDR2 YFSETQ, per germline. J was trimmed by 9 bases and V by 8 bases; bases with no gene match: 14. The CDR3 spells CASLKAGGLFSEQFF. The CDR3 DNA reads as TGCGCCAGTCTTAAAGCGGGGGGGCTTTTCAGTGAGCAGTTCTTC.

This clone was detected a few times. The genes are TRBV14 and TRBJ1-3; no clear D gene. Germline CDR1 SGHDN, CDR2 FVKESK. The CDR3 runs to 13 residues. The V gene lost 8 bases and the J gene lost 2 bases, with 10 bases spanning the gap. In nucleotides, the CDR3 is TGTGCCAGCGAAAGCTTTACTGGAAACACCATATATTTT. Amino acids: CASESFTGNTIYF. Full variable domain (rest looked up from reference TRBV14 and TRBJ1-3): EAGVTQFPSHSVIEKGQTVTLRCDPISGHDNLYWYRRVMGKEIKFLLHFVKESKQDESGMPNNRFLAERTGGTYSTLKVQPAELEDSGVYFCASESFTGNTIYFGEGSWLTVV.

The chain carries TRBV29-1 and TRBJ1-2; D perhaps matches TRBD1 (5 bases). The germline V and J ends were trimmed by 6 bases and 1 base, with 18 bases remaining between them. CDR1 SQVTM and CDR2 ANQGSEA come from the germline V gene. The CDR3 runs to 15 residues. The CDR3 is CSVLIGLQDNYGYTF. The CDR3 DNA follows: TGCAGCGTGTTGATAGGCCTACAGGATAACTATGGCTACACCTTC.

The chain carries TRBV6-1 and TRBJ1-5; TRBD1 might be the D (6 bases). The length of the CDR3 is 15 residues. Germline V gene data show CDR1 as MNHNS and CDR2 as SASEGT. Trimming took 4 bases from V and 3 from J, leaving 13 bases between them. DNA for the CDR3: TGTGCCAGCAGTGCCACAGGGAATGACAATCAGCCCCAGCATTTT. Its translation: CASSATGNDNQPQHF.

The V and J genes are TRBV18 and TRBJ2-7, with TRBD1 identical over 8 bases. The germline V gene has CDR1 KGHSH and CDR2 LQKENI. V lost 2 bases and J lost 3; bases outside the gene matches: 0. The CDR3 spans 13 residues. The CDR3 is CASSPGTGYEQYV. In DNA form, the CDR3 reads TGTGCCAGCTCACCAGGGACAGGCTACGAGCAGTACGTC.

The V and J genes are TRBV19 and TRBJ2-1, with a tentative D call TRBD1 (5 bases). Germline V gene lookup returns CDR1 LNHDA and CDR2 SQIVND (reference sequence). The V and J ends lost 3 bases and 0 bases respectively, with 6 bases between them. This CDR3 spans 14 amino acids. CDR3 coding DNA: TGTGCCAGTAGTATCGACAGCTCCTACAATGAGCAGTTCTTC. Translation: CASSIDSSYNEQFF.

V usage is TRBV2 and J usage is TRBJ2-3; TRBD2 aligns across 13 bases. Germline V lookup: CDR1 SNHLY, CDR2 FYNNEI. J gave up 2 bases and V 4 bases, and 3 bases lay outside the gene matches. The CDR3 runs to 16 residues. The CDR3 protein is CASSVGLAGLTDTQYF. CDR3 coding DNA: TGTGCCAGCAGTGTGGGACTAGCGGGGCTCACAGATACGCAGTATTTT.

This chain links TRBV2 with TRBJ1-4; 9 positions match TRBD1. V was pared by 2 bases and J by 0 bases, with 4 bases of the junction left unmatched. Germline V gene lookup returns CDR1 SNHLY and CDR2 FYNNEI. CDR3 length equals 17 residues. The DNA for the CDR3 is TGTGCCAGCAGTGAAACCGGGACAGGGTCAACTAATGAAAAACTGTTTTTT. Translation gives CASSETGTGSTNEKLFF.

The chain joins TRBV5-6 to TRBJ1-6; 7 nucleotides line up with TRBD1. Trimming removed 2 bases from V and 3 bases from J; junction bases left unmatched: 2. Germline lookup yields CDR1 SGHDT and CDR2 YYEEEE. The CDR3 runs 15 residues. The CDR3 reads CASSFDRDYNSPLHF. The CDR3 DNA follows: TGTGCCAGCAGCTTCGACAGGGACTATAATTCACCCCTCCACTTT.

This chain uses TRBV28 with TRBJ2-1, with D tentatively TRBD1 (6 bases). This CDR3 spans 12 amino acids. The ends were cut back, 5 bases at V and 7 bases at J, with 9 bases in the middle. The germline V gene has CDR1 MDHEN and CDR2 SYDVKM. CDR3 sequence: CASSPDRNEQFF. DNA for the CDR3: TGTGCCAGCAGTCCTGACAGGAATGAGCAGTTCTTC.

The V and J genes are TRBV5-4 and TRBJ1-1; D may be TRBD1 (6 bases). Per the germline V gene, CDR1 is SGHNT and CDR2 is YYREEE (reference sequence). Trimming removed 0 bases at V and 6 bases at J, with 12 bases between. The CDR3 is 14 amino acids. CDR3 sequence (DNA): TGTGCCAGCAGCTTGGCAGACAGGTTAGCTGAAGCTTTCTTT. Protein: CASSLADRLAEAFF. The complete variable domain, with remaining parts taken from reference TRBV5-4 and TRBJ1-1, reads ETGVTQSPTHLIKTRGQQVTLRCSSQSGHNTVSWYQQALGQGPQFIFQYYREEENGRGNFPPRFSGLQFPNYSSELNVNALELDDSALYLCASSLADRLAEAFFGQGTRLTVV.

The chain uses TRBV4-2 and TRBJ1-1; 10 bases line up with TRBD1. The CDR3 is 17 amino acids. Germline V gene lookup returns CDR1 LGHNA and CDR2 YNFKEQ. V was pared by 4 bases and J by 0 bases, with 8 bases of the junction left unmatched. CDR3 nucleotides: TGTGCCAGCAGCCTGGGACAGGGGTTACTTATGAACACTGAAGCTTTCTTT. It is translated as CASSLGQGLLMNTEAFF.

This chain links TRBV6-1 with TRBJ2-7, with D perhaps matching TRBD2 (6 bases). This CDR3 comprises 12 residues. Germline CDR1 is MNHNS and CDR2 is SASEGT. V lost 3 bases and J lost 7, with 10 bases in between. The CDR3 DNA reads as TGTGCCAGCAGTGAGGCGGGGCTTGAGCAGTACGTC. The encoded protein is CASSEAGLEQYV.

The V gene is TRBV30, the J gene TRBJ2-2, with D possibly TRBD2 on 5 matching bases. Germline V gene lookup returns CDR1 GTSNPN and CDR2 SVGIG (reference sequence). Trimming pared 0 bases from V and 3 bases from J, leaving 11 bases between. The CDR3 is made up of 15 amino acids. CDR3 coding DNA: TGTGCCTGGAGTGTACGGGTGAGGGACACCGGGGAGCTGTTTTTT. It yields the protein CAWSVRVRDTGELFF.